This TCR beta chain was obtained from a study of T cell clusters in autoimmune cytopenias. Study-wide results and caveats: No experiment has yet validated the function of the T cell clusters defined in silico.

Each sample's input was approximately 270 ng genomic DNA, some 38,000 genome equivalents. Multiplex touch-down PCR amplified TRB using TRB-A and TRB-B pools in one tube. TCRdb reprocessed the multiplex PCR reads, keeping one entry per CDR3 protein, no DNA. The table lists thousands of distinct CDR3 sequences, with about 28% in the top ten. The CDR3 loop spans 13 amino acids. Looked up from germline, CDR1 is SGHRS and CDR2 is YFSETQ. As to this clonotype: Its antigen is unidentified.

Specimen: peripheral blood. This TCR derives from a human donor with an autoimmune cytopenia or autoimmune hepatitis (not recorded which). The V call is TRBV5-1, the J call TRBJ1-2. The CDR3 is CASSSDDNYGYTF. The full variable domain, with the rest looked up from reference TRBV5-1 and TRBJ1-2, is KAGVTQTPRYLIKTRGQQVTLSCSPISGHRSVSWYQQTPGQGLQFLFEYFSETQRNKGNFPGRFSGRQFSNSRSEMNVSTLELGDSALYLCASSSDDNYGYTFGSGTRLTVV.